A selection of T cell receptor beta chains follows, all from one sample in a study of T cell changes during pregnancy in multiple sclerosis. Libraries were prepared by immunoSEQ multiplex PCR; TCRdb keeps only in-frame clonotypes and omits some of them. The sample has approximately 40,000 clones, around 96% seen once; the top ten hold approximately 1%. Specimen: peripheral blood, collected in the second trimester of pregnancy. These receptors originate from a female donor with multiple sclerosis, enrolled in a pregnancy study. Each CDR3 is given with its conserved first and last residue. The D gene is left open where the match is weak. Expanded clones get a size class; other rows say once, few or many, or leave the size out.

cdr3_aa cdr3_nt j_call d_call v_call clone_size
CASSLQSGGNYGYTF TGTGCCAGCAGCCTCCAATCCGGCGGGAACTATGGCTACACCTTC TRBJ1-2 - TRBV7-2 -
CASSVTSTDTQYF TGTGCCAGCAGCGTGACTAGCACAGATACGCAGTATTTT TRBJ2-3 - TRBV11-3 -
CASSDVGLENYEQYF TGTGCCAGCAGTGATGTAGGACTAGAAAACTACGAGCAGTACTTC TRBJ2-7 TRBD2 TRBV2 -
CASSNREVAGELFF TGTGCCAGCAGTAACCGGGAGGTAGCTGGGGAGCTGTTTTTT TRBJ2-2 TRBD2 TRBV6-5 -
CASRRGGELFF TGTGCCAGCCGCCGGGGGGGGGAGCTGTTTTTT TRBJ2-2 - TRBV6-5 -
CASSLGLSNTEAFF TGCGCCAGCAGCCTGGGACTCTCGAACACTGAAGCTTTCTTT TRBJ1-1 - TRBV5-1 -
CASRGSLSAEAFF TGTGCCAGCAGGGGGAGTTTATCCGCTGAAGCTTTCTTT TRBJ1-1 - TRBV2 -
CASSPTGSHNEQFF TGTGCCAGTAGTCCCACAGGGTCCCACAATGAGCAGTTCTTC TRBJ2-1 - TRBV19 -
CASSLEYRRAGVDTQYF TGTGCCAGCAGCTTAGAATACCGGCGGGCCGGAGTGGATACGCAGTATTTT TRBJ2-3 - TRBV13 -
CASSIGTGITYEQYF TGTGCCAGCAGCATAGGGACAGGAATAACCTACGAGCAGTACTTC TRBJ2-7 TRBD1 TRBV7-2 -
CASSQLTGGGPGELFF TGCGCCAGCAGCCAATTGACAGGAGGAGGACCCGGGGAGCTGTTTTTT TRBJ2-2 - TRBV4-3 -
CASSPDRDQPQHF TGTGCCAGCAGCCCGGACAGGGATCAGCCCCAGCATTTT TRBJ1-5 TRBD1 TRBV7-3 once
CASSLYTAGGTARAGNTIYF TGTGCCAGCAGTTTATATACCGCGGGGGGCACCGCGAGAGCTGGAAACACCATATATTTT TRBJ1-3 - TRBV28 -
CASSPRTSVHNEQFF TGTGCCAGCAGTCCCAGGACTAGCGTACACAATGAGCAGTTCTTC TRBJ2-1 TRBD2 TRBV6-1 -
CASSIANRGGQPQHF TGTGCCAGTAGTATAGCGAACAGGGGAGGTCAGCCCCAGCATTTT TRBJ1-5 TRBD1 TRBV19 -
CASSLGTGSYSNQPQHF TGTGCCAGTAGTCTCGGGACAGGATCCTATAGCAATCAGCCCCAGCATTTT TRBJ1-5 TRBD1 TRBV19 -
CASSDRFNQPQHF TGTGCCAGTAGTGACAGGTTCAATCAGCCCCAGCATTTT TRBJ1-5 - TRBV19 -
CASSLGLAGVGEQFF TGTGCCAGCAGCTTAGGACTAGCGGGAGTCGGCGAGCAGTTCTTC TRBJ2-1 TRBD2 TRBV7-8 -
CASSDWAGGISTDTQYF TGTGCCAGCAGTGATTGGGCAGGGGGGATTTCCACAGATACGCAGTATTTT TRBJ2-3 - TRBV6-1 -
CASSPGPMNTEAFF TGTGCCAGCTCACCAGGCCCAATGAACACTGAAGCTTTCTTT TRBJ1-1 - TRBV18 -
CASSLEWRAMMNTEAFF TGTGCCAGCAGCTTAGAGTGGAGGGCGATGATGAACACTGAAGCTTTCTTT TRBJ1-1 - TRBV7-9 -
CSVSQGVKGYEQYF TGCAGCGTTTCTCAGGGGGTAAAGGGCTACGAGCAGTACTTC TRBJ2-7 TRBD1 TRBV29-1 -
CASSLGYRGRNEQFF TGTGCCAGCAGCTTAGGTTACAGGGGGCGTAATGAGCAGTTCTTC TRBJ2-1 TRBD1 TRBV7-9 -
CASSIGQGYGNQPQHF TGTGCCAGTAGTATAGGGCAGGGGTATGGGAATCAGCCCCAGCATTTT TRBJ1-5 - TRBV19 -
CASSQESSGSQETQYF TGCGCCAGCAGCCAAGAATCTAGCGGGAGCCAAGAGACCCAGTACTTC TRBJ2-5 TRBD2 TRBV4-1 -
CASTPHPGTENPAWGQPQHF TGTGCCAGTACCCCCCACCCCGGGACAGAAAATCCAGCTTGGGGTCAGCCCCAGCATTTT TRBJ1-5 TRBD1 TRBV19 -
CASSESPLGEKAGVRDTGELFF TGCGCCAGCAGTGAGTCTCCCCTAGGAGAAAAGGCAGGGGTACGGGACACCGGGGAGCTGTTTTTT TRBJ2-2 - TRBV10-1 -
CASSSGQGRRNEQFF TGTGCCAGCAGTAGCGGACAGGGAAGGAGGAATGAGCAGTTCTTC TRBJ2-1 TRBD1 TRBV6-1 -
CASSPRGEVYGYTF TGTGCCAGCAGTCCCAGAGGAGAGGTCTATGGCTACACCTTC TRBJ1-2 - TRBV6-1 -
CALDSSYNEQFF TGTGCCCTGGACAGCTCCTACAATGAGCAGTTCTTC TRBJ2-1 - TRBV6-1 -
CASSQVRTGGSSNQPQHF TGTGCCAGCAGCCAAGTACGGACAGGGGGCAGTAGCAATCAGCCCCAGCATTTT TRBJ1-5 TRBD1 TRBV4-2 -
CASSQDYPVTYEQYF TGCGCCAGCAGCCAAGATTATCCGGTGACCTACGAGCAGTACTTC TRBJ2-7 - TRBV4-3 -
CASRDSGSGNEQFF TGTGCCAGCAGGGATAGCGGGAGTGGGAATGAGCAGTTCTTC TRBJ2-1 TRBD2 TRBV6-1 -
CASSKPTGNTGELFF TGTGCCAGCAGCAAACCGACAGGGAACACCGGGGAGCTGTTTTTT TRBJ2-2 - TRBV14 -
CASSLYEQYF TGTGCCAGCAGCCTCTACGAGCAGTACTTC TRBJ2-7 - TRBV6-1 -
CATSGGVNEKLFF TGTGCCACCAGTGGAGGAGTTAACGAAAAACTGTTTTTT TRBJ1-4 - TRBV19 once
CAISLLAGSGTDTQYF TGTGCCATCAGCCTCCTAGCGGGATCCGGCACAGATACGCAGTATTTT TRBJ2-3 TRBD2 TRBV10-3 -
CASSPGQGSSYEQYF TGTGCCAGCTCACCAGGACAGGGGAGCTCCTACGAGCAGTACTTC TRBJ2-7 TRBD1 TRBV18 -
CASSRRDKLLYGYTF TGTGCCAGCAGCCGCCGGGACAAACTACTCTATGGCTACACCTTC TRBJ1-2 - TRBV16 once
CASSQEGVAGANVLTF TGCGCCAGCAGCCAAGAAGGGGTTGCTGGGGCCAACGTCCTGACTTTC TRBJ2-6 - TRBV4-1 -
CASSLTGNGYEQYF TGCGCCAGCAGCTTGACAGGGAATGGCTACGAGCAGTACTTC TRBJ2-7 - TRBV5-1 -
CASSEDRAVGYSNQPQHF TGTGCCAGCAGTGAAGACAGGGCAGTGGGTTATAGCAATCAGCCCCAGCATTTT TRBJ1-5 - TRBV2 -
CASSGTGLNTEAFF TGTGCCAGCAGTGGGACAGGATTGAACACTGAAGCTTTCTTT TRBJ1-1 TRBD1 TRBV6-1 -
CASSLVVGLSYTF TGTGCCAGCAGCTTGGTTGTGGGCCTAAGCTACACCTTC TRBJ1-2 - TRBV5-4 -
CASSPGTDTEAFF TGTGCCAGCAGCCCCGGGACAGACACTGAAGCTTTCTTT TRBJ1-1 TRBD1 TRBV2 -
CASSPNQAPKDTQYF TGTGCCAGCAGTCCAAATCAGGCTCCTAAGGATACGCAGTATTTT TRBJ2-3 - TRBV6-5 -
CASSTRRVREGSGEQFF TGTGCCAGCAGTACCCGCCGGGTGCGGGAGGGCTCGGGTGAGCAGTTCTTC TRBJ2-1 TRBD2 TRBV27 -
CASSFGQGTYEQYF TGTGCCAGCAGCTTTGGACAGGGCACCTACGAGCAGTACTTC TRBJ2-7 TRBD1 TRBV11-2 -
CASSVGRQGYNEQFF TGTGCCAGCAGCGTAGGAAGGCAGGGATACAATGAGCAGTTCTTC TRBJ2-1 - TRBV9 -
CASSDSASGDYNEQFF TGTGCCAGCAGTGACTCAGCTAGCGGGGACTACAATGAGCAGTTCTTC TRBJ2-1 TRBD2 TRBV6-4 -
CASSLSDSPYYGYTF TGCGCCAGCAGCTTGTCGGACAGTCCTTACTATGGCTACACCTTC TRBJ1-2 - TRBV5-1 -
CASSLLDLNTEAFF TGCGCCAGCAGCTTGTTAGACTTAAACACTGAAGCTTTCTTT TRBJ1-1 - TRBV5-1 -
CEKGGGQDNSPLHF TGCGAAAAGGGGGGGGGACAGGATAATTCACCCCTCCACTTT TRBJ1-6 TRBD1 TRBV2 -
CASSTSGRGVFPYF TGTGCCAGCAGTACCTCCGGCAGGGGAGTTTTTCCGTATTTT TRBJ2-3 - TRBV6-5 -
CASSQGPGGRYEQYF TGCGCCAGCAGCCAAGGACCGGGGGGGCGTTACGAGCAGTACTTC TRBJ2-7 TRBD2 TRBV4-1 -